This T cell receptor (beta chain) was identified in a study of OX40 agonist ivuxolimab in advanced cancers. For the study at large: With ivuxolimab, an agonistic anti-OX40 (CD134) antibody, patients were treated. The study enrolled dose-escalation patients with hepatocellular carcinoma, melanoma, renal cell or head and neck cancer. Study-wide findings and caveats: Certain nonresponders additionally had low normalized T-cell clonal expansion.

This clone has more than one count but fewer than ten. As yet, its antigen is unknown. The V gene lost 6 bases and the J gene lost 7 bases, with 12 bases spanning the gap. The CDR3 loop spans 11 amino acids. Germline-derived CDR1 and CDR2 are DFQATT and SNEGSKA (reference sequence). Some clones are missing from TCRdb's copy, which holds only in-frame ones; the method was immunoSEQ multiplex PCR. The repertoire holds under 80,000 clones, with 85% as singletons. The chain carries TRBV20-1 and TRBJ1-1, with no clear D. The TCR sequence derives from an adult with an advanced solid tumor such as melanoma, head and neck, liver or kidney cancer. The starting material was CD4+ or CD8+ T cells sorted from blood, obtained in a trial of the OX40 agonist ivuxolimab. CDR3 in amino acids: CSAEGRGEAFF. The DNA of the CDR3 is TGCAGTGCCGAGGGCCGGGGTGAAGCTTTCTTT.